Listed here are 13 T cell receptor beta chains from one sample, sequenced in a study of shared clonotypes between healthy human individuals (dated by TCRdb to about 2020). Receptor libraries were prepared by the immunoSEQ multiplex PCR assay. The table was pulled from immuneACCESS by TCRdb, which kept in-frame rearrangements only. Such tables lose some clones; where checked, under half of the loss comes from unresolved V genes, and the rest has no known cause. This sample comprises some 500,000 clones, 70% to 80% of them detected only once. Around 12% of the sample is taken by the ten largest. Material: PBMCs. The receptors were sampled from a woman aged 40 to 49 in good health. Some clones in this sample may be carry-over from other donors' samples.

This rearrangement joins TRBV6-1 to TRBJ2-1, with TRBD1 matching 9 bases. The length of the CDR3 is 14 residues. V lost 5 bases, J lost 4 bases, and 3 bases stayed unmatched. Germline V gives CDR1 MNHNS, CDR2 SASEGT. This CDR3 reads CASSKTGGYNEQFF. The CDR3 DNA sequence: TGTGCCAGCAGTAAGACAGGGGGGTACAATGAGCAGTTCTTC.

This sequence joins TRBV4-2 and TRBJ2-7, with D possibly called TRBD1 or TRBD2 (5 bases each). Trimming pared 1 base from V and 5 bases from J, leaving 15 bases between. This CDR3 is built from 15 residues. Per the germline V gene, CDR1 is LGHNA and CDR2 is YNFKEQ. This CDR3 is CASSQVGAGSHEQYF. The CDR3 bases are TGTGCCAGCAGCCAAGTTGGGGCAGGGAGCCACGAGCAGTACTTC.

V usage is TRBV5-4 and J usage is TRBJ2-2; D not certain. Germline V gene sequence: CDR1 SGHNT, CDR2 YYREEE (reference sequence). V lost 0 bases and J lost 6, with 6 bases in between. The CDR3 is made up of 13 amino acids. The CDR3 nucleotides are TGTGCCAGCAGCTTGGAGTTGGCCGGGGAGCTGTTTTTT. The encoded protein is CASSLELAGELFF.

As to this clone: A much larger clone sits a single nucleotide away, making a read error possible. This specimen includes other DNA sequences encoding the same CDR3. This rearrangement joins TRBV5-1 to TRBJ2-1; TRBD2 is a possible D gene (5 bases). The CDR3 contains 15 residues. The V gene's germline CDR1 is SGHRS and CDR2 YFSETQ. The CDR3 spells CASSLLPTSGNEQFF. Here the CDR3 DNA reads TGCGCCAGCAGCTTGCTACCCACTAGTGGCAATGAACAGTTCTTC.

V gene TRBV19 combines with J gene TRBJ1-2; no definite D call. CDR3 size: 12 residues. Trimming stripped 5 bases from V and 8 bases from J, with 12 bases between. Per the germline V gene, CDR1 is LNHDA and CDR2 is SQIVND (reference sequence). CDR3: CASSDGVYGYTF. CDR3 in DNA: TGTGCCAGTAGTGATGGAGTCTACGGCTACACCTTC. Drawing the rest from reference TRBV19 and TRBJ1-2, the complete variable domain is DGGITQSPKYLFRKEGQNVTLSCEQNLNHDAMYWYRQDPGQGLRLIYYSQIVNDFQKGDIAEGYSVSREKKESFPLTVTSAQKNPTAFYLCASSDGVYGYTFGSGTRLTVV.

CDR3 loop: CASSPLALQETQYF. CDR3 nucleotide sequence: TGTGCCAGCAGCCCGCTAGCTCTCCAAGAGACCCAGTACTTC. The rearrangement links TRBV28 to TRBJ2-5; TRBD2 is a possible D gene (5 bases). Germline V gives CDR1 MDHEN, CDR2 SYDVKM. V was pared by 6 bases and J by 1 base, with 12 bases between. The CDR3 is 14 residues long.

This chain uses TRBV19 with TRBJ1-1; D call uncertain. The CDR3 length is 14 residues. Per germline, CDR1 LNHDA and CDR2 SQIVND (reference sequence). Deletions cut 2 bases from V and 9 bases from J, with 16 bases between. CDR3 bases: TGTGCCAGTAGTATACCGAGGACGGCGGAGAAAGCTTTCTTT. Translating gives CASSIPRTAEKAFF. Full variable domain (missing parts from reference TRBV19 and TRBJ1-1): DGGITQSPKYLFRKEGQNVTLSCEQNLNHDAMYWYRQDPGQGLRLIYYSQIVNDFQKGDIAEGYSVSREKKESFPLTVTSAQKNPTAFYLCASSIPRTAEKAFFGQGTRLTVV.

This sequence joins TRBV7-9 and TRBJ2-7, with D possibly being TRBD1 or TRBD2 (7 bases each). V lost 5 bases to trimming and J lost 3 bases, with 20 bases between them. The CDR3 is made up of 16 amino acids. The V gene's germline CDR1 is SEHNR and CDR2 FQNEAQ (reference sequence). CDR3 sequence reads: CASSPTTGRGLYEQYF. DNA of the CDR3: TGTGCCAGCAGCCCAACTACAGGGAGGGGGCTCTACGAGCAGTACTTC.

This sequence joins TRBV28 and TRBJ2-7; D may be TRBD2 (6 bases). Trimming took off 7 bases at V and 4 bases at J, with 11 bases between the two ends. This CDR3 is 12 amino acids long. The germline gives CDR1 MDHEN, CDR2 SYDVKM. The CDR3 loop is CASMTGGYEQYF. The CDR3 DNA follows: TGTGCCAGCATGACTGGGGGGTACGAGCAGTACTTC.

The chain links TRBV30 to TRBJ2-3; D call uncertain. This CDR3 region has 12 residues. Trimming shortened V by 3 bases and J by 4 bases, and 8 bases separated the two germline ends. Germline V gene data show CDR1 as GTSNPN and CDR2 as SVGIG (reference sequence). CDR3 residues: CAWSLGPDTQYF. For the CDR3, the DNA is TGTGCCTGGAGCCTCGGCCCAGATACGCAGTATTTT.

The rearrangement links TRBV10-3 to TRBJ2-7; no definite D call. Germline V lookup: CDR1 ENHRY, CDR2 SYGVKD. Trimming left V 8 bases short and J 2 bases short, with 7 bases between. The CDR3 extends over 11 amino acids. DNA for the CDR3: TGTGCCATCGGTCCGGCCTACGAGCAGTACTTC. It codes for CAIGPAYEQYF.

The chain uses TRBV21-1 and TRBJ1-1; the tabulated D call, TRBD1, remains unverified against the DNA. TRBV21-1 is a listed pseudogene. The CDR3 loop spans 12 amino acids. CDR3 in amino acids: CASSSQAFEAFF. In DNA, the CDR3 is TGTGCCAGCAGCTCTCAGGCGTTTGAAGCTTTCTTT.

J is TRBJ2-7 and V is TRBV28; D is uncertain. Germline V gene lookup returns CDR1 MDHEN and CDR2 SYDVKM. Between the trimmed V and J ends, which lost 6 bases and 4 bases, there was a span of 10 bases. The length of the CDR3 is 12 residues. The CDR3 sequence is CASRVGGYEQYF. The CDR3 DNA follows: TGTGCCAGCAGGGTAGGTGGGTACGAGCAGTACTTC.